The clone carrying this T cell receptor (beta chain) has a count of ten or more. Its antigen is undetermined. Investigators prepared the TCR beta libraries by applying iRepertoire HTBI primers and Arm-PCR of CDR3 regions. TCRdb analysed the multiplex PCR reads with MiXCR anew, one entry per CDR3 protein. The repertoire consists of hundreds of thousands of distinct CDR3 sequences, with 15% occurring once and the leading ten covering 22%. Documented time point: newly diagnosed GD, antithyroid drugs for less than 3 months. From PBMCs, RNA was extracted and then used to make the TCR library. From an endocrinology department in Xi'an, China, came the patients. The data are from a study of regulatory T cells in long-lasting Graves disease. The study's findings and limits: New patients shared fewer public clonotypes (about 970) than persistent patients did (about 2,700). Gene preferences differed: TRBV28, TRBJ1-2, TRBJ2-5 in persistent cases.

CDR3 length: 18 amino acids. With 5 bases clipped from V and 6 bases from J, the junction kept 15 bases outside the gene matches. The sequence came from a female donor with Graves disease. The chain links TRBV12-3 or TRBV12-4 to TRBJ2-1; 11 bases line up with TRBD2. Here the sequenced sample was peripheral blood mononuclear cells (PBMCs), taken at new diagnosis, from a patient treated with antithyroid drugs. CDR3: CASSPETLAGVRGNEQFF. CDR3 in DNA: TGTGCCAGCAGTCCGGAAACACTAGCGGGAGTTCGGGGCAATGAGCAGTTCTTC.